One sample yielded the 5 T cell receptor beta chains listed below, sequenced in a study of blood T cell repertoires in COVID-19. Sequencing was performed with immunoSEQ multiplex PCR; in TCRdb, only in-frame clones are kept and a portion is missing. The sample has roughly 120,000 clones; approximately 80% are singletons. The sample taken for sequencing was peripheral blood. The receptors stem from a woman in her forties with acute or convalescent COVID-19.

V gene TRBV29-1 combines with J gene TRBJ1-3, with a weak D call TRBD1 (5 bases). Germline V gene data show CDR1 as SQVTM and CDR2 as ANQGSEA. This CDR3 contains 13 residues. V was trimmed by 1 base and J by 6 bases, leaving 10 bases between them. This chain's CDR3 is CSVEGRVENTIYF. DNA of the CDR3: TGCAGCGTTGAAGGCAGGGTGGAAAACACCATATATTTT. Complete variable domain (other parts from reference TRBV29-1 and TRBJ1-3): SAVISQKPSRDICQRGTSLTIQCQVDSQVTMMFWYRQQPGQSLTLIATANQGSEATYESGFVIDKFPISRPNLTFSTLTVSNMSPEDSSIYLCSVEGRVENTIYFGEGSWLTVV.

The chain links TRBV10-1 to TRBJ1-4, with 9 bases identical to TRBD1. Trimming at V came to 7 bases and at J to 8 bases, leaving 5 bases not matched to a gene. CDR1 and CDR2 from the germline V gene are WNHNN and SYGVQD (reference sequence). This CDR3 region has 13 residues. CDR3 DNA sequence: TGCGCCAGCAACCGTGGACAGGGGGAAAAACTGTTTTTT. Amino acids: CASNRGQGEKLFF.

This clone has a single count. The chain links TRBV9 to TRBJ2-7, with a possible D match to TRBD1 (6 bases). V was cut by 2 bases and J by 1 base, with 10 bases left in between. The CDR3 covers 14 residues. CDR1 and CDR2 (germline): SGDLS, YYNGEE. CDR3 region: CASSVGGRSYEQYF. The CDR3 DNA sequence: TGTGCCAGCAGCGTTGGGGGCCGGTCCTACGAGCAGTACTTC.

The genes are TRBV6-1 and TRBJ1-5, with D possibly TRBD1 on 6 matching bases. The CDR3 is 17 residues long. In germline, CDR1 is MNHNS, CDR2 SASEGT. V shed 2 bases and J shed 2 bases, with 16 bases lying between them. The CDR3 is CASSEHGGAGGNQPQHF. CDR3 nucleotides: TGTGCCAGCAGTGAACACGGGGGGGCTGGGGGCAATCAGCCCCAGCATTTT.

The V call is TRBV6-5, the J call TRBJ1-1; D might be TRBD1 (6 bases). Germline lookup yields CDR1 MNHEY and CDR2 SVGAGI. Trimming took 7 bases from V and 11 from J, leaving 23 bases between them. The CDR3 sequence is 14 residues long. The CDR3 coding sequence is TGTGCCAGCACCAACGAAGGGGGACTAAGAGGGGCTTTCTTT. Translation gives CASTNEGGLRGAFF.